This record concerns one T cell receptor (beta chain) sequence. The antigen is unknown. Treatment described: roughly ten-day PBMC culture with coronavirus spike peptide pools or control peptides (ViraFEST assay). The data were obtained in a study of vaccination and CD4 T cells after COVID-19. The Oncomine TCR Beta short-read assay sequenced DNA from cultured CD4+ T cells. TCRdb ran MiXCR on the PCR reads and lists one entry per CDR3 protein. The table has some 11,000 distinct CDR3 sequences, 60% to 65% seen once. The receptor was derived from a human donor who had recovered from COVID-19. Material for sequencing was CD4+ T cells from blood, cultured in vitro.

In DNA, the CDR3 is TGCGCCAGCAGCCGGGTCGACATGGGACTAGCGGTATACAATGAGCAGTTCTTC. Translated, it gives CASSRVDMGLAVYNEQFF. J is TRBJ2-1 and V is TRBV4-1; 11 positions match TRBD2. Trimming at V came to 4 bases and at J to 4 bases, leaving 12 bases not matched to a gene. The CDR3 runs 18 residues. Germline-derived CDR1 and CDR2 are MGHRA and YSYEKL.